The 8 T cell receptor beta chains in this list originate from one sample, sequenced in a study of blood T cells in healthy people across ages. A second about 6 to 12 cycle PCR used barcoded and J-beta primers. MiXCR, applied by TCRdb to the 5' RACE reads, yields one record per CDR3 protein. The sample carries about 1.8 million distinct CDR3 sequences, just under 50% recorded once. The sample taken for sequencing was blood. These receptors were taken from a woman aged 40 to 50 in good health.

The sample holds a few counts of this clonotype. The chain recombines TRBV20-1 with TRBJ2-5; D unclear. This CDR3 has 14 residues. Germline CDR1 DFQATT, CDR2 SNEGSKA (reference sequence). V gave up 3 bases and J gave up 4 bases, with 15 bases separating them. The DNA for the CDR3 is TGCAGTGCTAGCCCGCGACCTATTGGAGAGACCCAGTACTTC. Translated: CSASPRPIGETQYF.

The chain uses TRBV4-1 and TRBJ2-7; 8 nucleotides line up with TRBD1. The CDR3 totals 16 residues. Germline values: CDR1 MGHRA, CDR2 YSYEKL. V was pared by 1 base and J by 4 bases, with 9 bases of the junction left unmatched. The CDR3 DNA reads as TGCGCCAGCAGCCAAGGTCAGGGGGCTATTGGGTACGAGCAGTACTTC. It is translated as CASSQGQGAIGYEQYF.

The chain joins TRBV4-1 to TRBJ2-6; 10 positions match TRBD1. This CDR3 is built from 18 residues. V trimming: 0 bases; J trimming: 4 bases; junction bases outside the gene matches: 6. Per the germline V gene, CDR1 is MGHRA and CDR2 is YSYEKL. CDR3 loop: CASSQEAGQGTGANVLTF. DNA for the CDR3: TGCGCCAGCAGCCAAGAGGCGGGACAGGGGACAGGGGCCAACGTCCTGACTTTC.

This clonotype was observed a few times. The chain combines TRBV29-1 with TRBJ2-3; the match to TRBD2 covers 10 bases. This CDR3 has 14 residues. CDR1 and CDR2 (germline): SQVTM, ANQGSEA. The junction had 4 bases not matched to a gene; V was cut back by 5 bases and J by 2 bases. The DNA of the CDR3 is TGCAGCGTTCCGCTAGCGGGGGCCACAGATACGCAGTATTTT. Its protein product is CSVPLAGATDTQYF.

This clonotype was picked up a small number of times. The chain has TRBV6-5 and TRBJ2-4; 7 nucleotides match TRBD1. Germline V lookup: CDR1 MNHEY, CDR2 SVGAGI. With 1 base clipped from V and 0 bases from J, the junction kept 12 bases outside the gene matches. The CDR3 length is 19 residues. CDR3 loop: CASSYYRGGTDIAKNIQYF. The CDR3 region has the DNA TGTGCCAGCAGTTACTATCGGGGTGGGACAGACATAGCCAAAAACATTCAGTACTTC.

This clonotype was recorded at least ten times. The chain has TRBV24-1 and TRBJ2-3, with D unresolved. V lost 6 bases, J lost 0 bases, and 9 bases lay in between. Germline CDR1 is KGHDR and CDR2 is SFDVKD. The CDR3 covers 14 residues. Here the CDR3 reads CATSFSTSTDTQYF. The CDR3 bases are TGTGCCACCAGTTTCAGTACTAGCACAGATACGCAGTATTTT.

The V gene is TRBV5-1, the J gene TRBJ2-3; TRBD2 agrees at 15 bases. CDR3 length equals 17 residues. The V and J ends lost 3 bases and 7 bases, in that order; junction bases with no gene match: 9. Germline V gene data show CDR1 as SGHRS and CDR2 as YFSETQ. The CDR3 region is CASSSGTSGGKHNTQYF. CDR3 nucleotide sequence: TGCGCCAGCAGCTCAGGGACTAGCGGGGGGAAACATAATACGCAGTATTTT.

Only a few counts were recorded for this clonotype. The V call is TRBV29-1, the J call TRBJ1-2, with 12 bases identical to TRBD1. CDR3 length equals 15 residues. Germline values: CDR1 SQVTM, CDR2 ANQGSEA. With V trimmed by 6 bases and J by 2 bases, 7 bases remained unmatched. The CDR3 reads CSVSGTGGSNYGYTF. The DNA for the CDR3 is TGCAGCGTCTCCGGGACAGGGGGCTCCAACTATGGCTACACCTTC.